This note documents a single T cell receptor beta chain sequence. This clone was counted only a few times. The antigen it recognizes is unknown. The sample holds no much larger clone one base away, and base qualities are not on file. The V and J ends are trimmed by 7 bases and 1 base, leaving 17 bases between them. The CDR3, cysteine through phenylalanine, is 16 amino acids long. Kept here is only the CDR3 DNA, which spans 48 bases and is read in frame from base 1. The germline V gene provides CDR1 SGHDT and CDR2 YYEEEE. The library came from the immunoSEQ multiplex PCR assay. For the multiplex PCR, a mixture combining 60 forward primers for TCR Vbeta segments and 13 reverse primers for TCR Jbeta segments was used. The CDR3 region of rearranged TCR beta genes was amplified from genomic DNA by a multiplex PCR assay. The amplified TCR beta libraries were sequenced on the Illumina HiSeq System as 87-base-pair reads. The study's processing was this. In a later analysis, about 80 million unique TCR beta chains were counted across the 500 to 700 repertoires, and approximately 11 million of these chains were shared by at least two donors. To remove PCR and sequencing errors, raw reads were error-corrected and collapsed into unique sequences using a nearest-neighbor algorithm that merged closely related sequences. CDR3 sequences were aligned to IMGT reference sequences to assign V, D and J gene segments. For a sequence to be retained, at least a six-nucleotide match to both a V gene segment and a J gene segment was required. A rearrangement counted as productive if the CDR3 had no stop codons and remained in frame with V and J, and every other rearrangement counted as non-productive. Following IMGT convention, CDR3 was defined as the stretch from the second conserved V-encoded cysteine to the conserved J-encoded phenylalanine. The earlier analysis of about 610 of the donors excluded sequences that lacked an unambiguous match to a single V gene segment. In an earlier analysis of about 590 of the donors, a V segment was called functional when productive rearrangements were above 56.7%, and segregating when the standard deviation between donors exceeded 5%. A statistical classification framework was built to diagnose cytomegalovirus status from the catalog of TCR beta chain sequences. A later analysis assigned V and J genes by comparing TCR nucleotide sequences with IMGT/GENE-DB human TR gene sequences. A later analysis assigned CDR3 sequences and most-parsimonious VDJ recombination scenarios with the TCRdist pipeline. In a later analysis, each TCR beta chain was defined by its CDR3 amino acid sequence together with its V-gene family, and reads lacking a unique V-gene family were excluded. As a way to deal with suspected cross-contamination and a sequencing artifact, a later analysis dropped 640 or so nucleotide sequences that were highly shared and had low generation probability. For each public chain, a later analysis derived a clonal expansion index from normalized ranks of inferred template counts within each repertoire. A later analysis computed generation probabilities with a VDJ recombination model fitted to out-of-frame rearrangements, and checked the results against IGoR. Hypergeometric tests were used in a later analysis to score TCR-TCR, TCR-HLA and TCR-CMV co-occurrence, with a repertoire-size bias correction applied to the TCR pairs. To estimate false discovery rates, a later analysis permuted the HLA or CMV assignments 20 times. A later analysis grouped co-occurring TCRs with DBSCAN, adding TCRdist sequence similarity when clustering within HLA-allele-positive subsets. Repertoires with fewer than 30,000 or more than 120,000 public chains, plus five repertoires with anomalous nucleotide sharing, were excluded from co-occurrence clustering. As stored in TCRdb, this immuneACCESS dataset retains in-frame rearrangements with V and J assigned. A fraction of the clones does not appear; measured against another copy, unresolved V genes explain less than half of the discrepancy, and the remainder lacks a known reason. For V, J and clone size, that table is used; D and trimming come from the DNA. The sample contains 120,000 to 150,000 clones, approximately 78% of them found a single time. The leading ten clones occupy approximately 3.2% of the sample.

The data were obtained in a study of cytomegalovirus exposure and HLA in healthy donors (dated by TCRdb to the late 2010s). About the full investigation: According to an earlier analysis of 550 to 750 of the donors, about 179 million T cells yielded some 110 million unique TCR beta sequences and approximately 300 Gb of sequence data. Every repertoire in the discovery cohort had been generated on one and the same sequencing platform. High-throughput TCR immunosequencing, statistical association of individual TCRs with disease status, and machine learning were combined to predict cytomegalovirus infection status. A later analysis re-examined previously published TCR beta repertoires from more than 550 donors and added high-resolution HLA genotyping to investigate patterns of TCR occurrence. Because of strong linkage in the cohort, roughly five DR-DQ haplotypes were treated as single units for association and clustering. To decide whether each TCR beta V gene segment behaved as functional or pseudogenic, an earlier analysis of some 600 of the donors relied on high-throughput TCR beta sequencing. About 310 gigabases of sequencing data and approximately 85 million unique TCR sequences were included in an early release covering under 650 HLA-typed donors. On average, roughly 200,000 unique TCR beta nucleotide sequences were sequenced per donor among 350 to 400 genotyped donors of the cohort, with 15% to 20% of those sequences being non-productive. Of the 350 to 400 genotyped donors, over 65% fell in the genetic ancestry cluster associated with self-reported Caucasian donors. Rather than drawing on any new phenotypic data, the later analysis identified candidate immune exposures from TCR beta sequences and the way those sequences occurred across donors. Along with the approximately 600-subject first cohort, a separate validation cohort of around 120 different subjects was used. A later genetic analysis used genome-wide SNP genotypes for about 60% of the roughly 700 donors, treating that subset as a discovery cohort. Alongside the repertoire data, information on donor age, sex, ethnicity and CMV serostatus was compiled. Both class I and class II loci were covered by HLA typing, at four-digit resolution. The number of typed donors differed by locus: about 620-640 for A, B, C, DRB1 and DQB1; some 540 for DQA1; approximately 610 for DPA1; and approximately 450 for DPB1. The aim of the study was to test whether cataloging public T cell receptors could identify signatures of past pathogen exposure. The T cell repertoires of about 700 subjects were profiled by immunosequencing and related to cytomegalovirus serostatus.

The study at large found these results: A further reported finding was that TCR beta sequences accurately predicted the HLA-A and HLA-B alleles for most subjects in the first cohort. According to a later analysis, parvovirus B19, influenza, CMV and Epstein-Barr virus appeared linked to several top co-occurrence clusters. The 87-base-pair reads could not distinguish some IMGT-functional V segments, including TRBV6-2 and TRBV6-3, so those segments were excluded. The authors suggested that the approach could potentially be extended to other disease states and immunological phenotypes. Most TCR sequences were observed very rarely across donors, whereas some public TCRs were present in many individuals. Correlated functional status among segregating V segments might reflect linkage disequilibrium, but an unknown experimental factor could not be ruled out. The presence/absence analyses assumed that sequencing depth was roughly uniform across donors, and that assumption may not be true. Specific HLA alleles were associated with 16,951 TCR beta sequences at a false discovery rate of 0.05 in a later analysis. An earlier analysis of roughly 570 of the donors showed that most TCR beta V segments appeared in productive rearrangements either about 87% or about 30% of the time, which broadly matched IMGT annotations. A later analysis found that TCR association rates varied across HLA loci, with DRB1 alleles showing the most associated TCRs and HLA-C alleles the fewest. Only TCR beta chains were sequenced in this cohort, and the absence of alpha or paired-chain data limited detectable features. A cluster of highly shared sequence variants was judged likely to represent a technical artifact of the sequencing pipeline. The classifier was reported to diagnose cytomegalovirus status with high specificity and sensitivity in both the original cohort and the validation cohort. Assigning TCR associations to individual alleles was difficult when HLA alleles, especially DR and DQ, strongly co-occurred. Because counts were too low, roughly 16 rarely observed V segments, including chromosome 9 orphons, were excluded from the earlier analysis of some 590 of the donors. Immune exposure information for the cohort was limited to CMV serostatus. In a later analysis, HLA-associated TCR beta chains were found to be more clonally expanded and to have lower generation probabilities than equally common non-associated chains. According to a later analysis, most CMV-associated TCR beta chains appeared to be HLA-restricted, and the HLA associations seemed to be driven largely by CMV exposure. Compared with the 666-donor mean, donors in an Asian-associated ancestry cluster had fewer N-insertions in productive TCRs, according to a later genetic analysis. In the study, 150 to 200 TCR beta chains were listed as associated with cytomegalovirus. In vitro tests confirmed that a few of the cytomegalovirus-associated TCR beta chains recognize cytomegalovirus antigens. Because HLA typing was missing for some donors at each locus, association tests included only the typed subset. An association between a missense DCLRE1C variant and V-gene and J-gene trimming of TCR beta chains was found in a later genetic analysis and replicated in an independent cohort.

The cohort comprised under 700 healthy bone marrow donors. At the time of sampling, every cohort member was nominally healthy, though immune exposures that went unrecorded were likely present. The donor tested CMV seropositive, placing the donor among the approximately 290 seropositive members of the cohort. Each donor provided a peripheral blood sample, and peripheral blood mononuclear cells were used for TCR beta sequencing. Genomic DNA extraction from the blood cell samples was performed with the Qiagen DNeasy Blood Extraction Kit. The TCR comes from a young man in good health and CMV-seropositive. The sequence links TRBV5-6 to TRBJ2-2; a weak D assignment points to TRBD1 (7 bases agree). Input material: PBMCs. The DNA sequence is given as TGTGCCAGCGGGAGAAGACAGGGAGGGAACACCGGGGAGCTGTTTTTT. The translation is CASGRRQGGNTGELFF.